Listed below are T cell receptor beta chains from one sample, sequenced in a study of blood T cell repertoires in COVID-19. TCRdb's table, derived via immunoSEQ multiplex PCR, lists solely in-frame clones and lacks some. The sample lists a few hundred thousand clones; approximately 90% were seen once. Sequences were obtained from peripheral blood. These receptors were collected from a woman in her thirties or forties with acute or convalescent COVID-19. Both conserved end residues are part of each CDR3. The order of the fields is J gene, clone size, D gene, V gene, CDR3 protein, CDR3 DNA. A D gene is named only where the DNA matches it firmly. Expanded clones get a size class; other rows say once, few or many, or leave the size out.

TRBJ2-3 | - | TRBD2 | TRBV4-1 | CASSQKLAGGFTDTQYF | TGCGCCAGCAGCCAGAAACTAGCGGGGGGATTCACAGATACGCAGTATTTT
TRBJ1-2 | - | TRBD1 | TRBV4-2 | CASSQDQGTGARGYGYTF | TGTGCCAGCAGCCAAGATCAGGGGACAGGGGCTCGTGGCTATGGCTACACCTTC
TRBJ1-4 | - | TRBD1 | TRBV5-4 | CASSLGTGDEKLFF | TGTGCCAGCAGCCTCGGGACAGGGGACGAAAAACTGTTTTTT
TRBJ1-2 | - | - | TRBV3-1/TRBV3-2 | CASSESLAGWYGYTF | TGTGCCAGCAGCGAGTCCTTAGCAGGGTGGTATGGCTACACCTTC
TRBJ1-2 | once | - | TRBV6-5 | CASGQNYGYTF | TGTGCCAGCGGACAGAACTATGGCTACACCTTC
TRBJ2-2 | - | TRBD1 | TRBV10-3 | CAISIWDRDTGELFF | TGTGCCATCAGTATTTGGGACAGGGACACCGGGGAGCTGTTTTTT
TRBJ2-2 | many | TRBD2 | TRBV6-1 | CASSDWRRRASGGGELFF | TGTGCCAGCAGTGACTGGAGACGGAGGGCCTCGGGGGGCGGGGAGCTGTTTTTT
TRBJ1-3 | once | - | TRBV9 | CASSVDSGNTIYF | TGTGCCAGCAGCGTAGATTCGGGAAACACCATATATTTT
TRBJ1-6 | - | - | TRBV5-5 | CASSLEIGANSPLHF | TGTGCCAGCAGCTTGGAGATAGGGGCGAATTCACCCCTCCACTTT
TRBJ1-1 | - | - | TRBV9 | CASSVGGNMNTEAFF | TGTGCCAGCAGCGTAGGCGGGAACATGAACACTGAAGCTTTCTTT
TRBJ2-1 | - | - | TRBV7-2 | CASSSWKGRGHEQFF | TGTGCCAGCAGCTCCTGGAAGGGGCGGGGACATGAGCAGTTCTTC
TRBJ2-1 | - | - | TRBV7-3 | CASSLGGGGAGNEQFF | TGTGCCAGCAGCTTAGGAGGCGGGGGCGCTGGAAATGAGCAGTTCTTC
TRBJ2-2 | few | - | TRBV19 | CASRRRTVGTGELFF | TGTGCCAGCCGCCGGAGAACGGTGGGCACCGGGGAGCTGTTTTTT
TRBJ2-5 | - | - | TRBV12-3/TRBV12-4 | CASSSAGLKTQYF | TGTGCCAGCAGTTCGGCGGGCTTGAAGACCCAGTACTTC
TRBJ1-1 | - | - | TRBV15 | CATSSPRDITGTEAFF | TGTGCCACCAGCAGCCCCAGAGATATCACGGGCACTGAAGCTTTCTTT
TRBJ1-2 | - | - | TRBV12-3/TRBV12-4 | CASSSDRYYGYTF | TGTGCCAGCAGTTCGGACAGATACTATGGCTACACCTTC
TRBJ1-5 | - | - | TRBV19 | CASSMALTGSNQPQHF | TGTGCCAGTAGTATGGCCCTAACGGGGAGCAATCAGCCCCAGCATTTT
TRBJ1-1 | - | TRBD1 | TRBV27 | CASSPWAGTGVTEAFF | TGTGCCAGCAGTCCCTGGGCCGGGACAGGGGTCACTGAAGCTTTCTTT
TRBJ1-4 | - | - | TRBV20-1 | CSASGAAEKLFF | TGCAGTGCTAGTGGGGCAGCCGAAAAACTGTTTTTT
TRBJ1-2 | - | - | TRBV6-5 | CASSGRGGNYGYTF | TGTGCCAGCAGCGGGAGGGGGGGAAACTATGGCTACACCTTC
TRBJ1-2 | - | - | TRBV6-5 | CASSYRGGDGYTF | TGTGCCAGCAGTTACCGAGGGGGGGATGGCTACACCTTC
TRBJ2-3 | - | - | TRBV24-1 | CATQGASQDTQYF | TGTGCCACCCAAGGGGCCTCGCAAGATACGCAGTATTTT
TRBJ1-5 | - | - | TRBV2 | CASSGTGPGQPQHF | TGTGCCAGCAGTGGTACCGGCCCCGGGCAGCCCCAGCATTTT
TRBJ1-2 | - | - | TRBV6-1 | CASSRKADGNGYTF | TGTGCCAGCAGCCGAAAAGCGGACGGCAATGGCTACACCTTC
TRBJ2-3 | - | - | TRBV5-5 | CASSLLGEPRRGDTQYF | TGTGCCAGCAGCTTGCTCGGGGAGCCTCGACGGGGAGATACGCAGTATTTT
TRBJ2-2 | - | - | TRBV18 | CASSPRTGTRTGELFF | TGTGCCAGCTCACCACGAACAGGGACGAGGACCGGGGAGCTGTTTTTT
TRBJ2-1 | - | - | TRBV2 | CASSSRDNSYNEQFF | TGTGCCAGCAGTTCTAGGGACAACTCCTACAATGAGCAGTTCTTC
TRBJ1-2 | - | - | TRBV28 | CASSLRIGRGRWDYGYTF | TGTGCCAGCAGTTTGCGAATCGGCAGGGGCAGGTGGGACTATGGCTACACCTTC
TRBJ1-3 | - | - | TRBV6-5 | CASSSTGGRLVTIYF | TGTGCCAGCAGTTCGACCGGAGGGCGCCTGGTCACCATATATTTT
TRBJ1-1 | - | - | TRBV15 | CATSRGGSQRTEAFF | TGTGCCACCAGCAGAGGTGGATCCCAGAGGACTGAAGCTTTCTTT
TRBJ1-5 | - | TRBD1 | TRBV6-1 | CASCDGTGWDQPQHF | TGTGCCAGCTGTGATGGGACAGGCTGGGATCAGCCCCAGCATTTT
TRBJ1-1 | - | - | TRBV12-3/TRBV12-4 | CASSLVRNTEAFF | TGTGCCAGCAGTCTTGTGCGGAACACTGAAGCTTTCTTT
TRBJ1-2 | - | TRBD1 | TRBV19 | CASLRSVDRGLYGYTF | TGTGCCAGCCTTCGCTCCGTAGACAGGGGGCTCTATGGCTACACCTTC
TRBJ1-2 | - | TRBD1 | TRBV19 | CASSITGQGGYGYTF | TGTGCCAGTAGTATAACGGGACAGGGGGGTTATGGCTACACCTTC
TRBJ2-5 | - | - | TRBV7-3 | CASSSAAGMGTQYF | TGTGCCAGCAGCTCAGCTGCAGGAATGGGGACCCAGTACTTC
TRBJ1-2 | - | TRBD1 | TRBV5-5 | CASSLGTGLGGYTF | TGTGCCAGCAGCTTGGGGACAGGGCTGGGGGGCTACACCTTC
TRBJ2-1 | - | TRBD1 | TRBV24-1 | CATARRDRENEQFF | TGTGCCACCGCCCGGCGGGACAGGGAGAATGAGCAGTTCTTC
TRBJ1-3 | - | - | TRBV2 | CASHRETGNTIYF | TGTGCCAGCCACAGGGAAACTGGAAACACCATATATTTT
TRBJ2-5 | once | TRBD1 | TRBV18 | CASSLQQGQETQYF | TGTGCCAGCTCACTACAACAGGGGCAAGAGACCCAGTACTTC
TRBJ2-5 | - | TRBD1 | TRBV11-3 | CASSSGTEETQYF | TGTGCCAGCAGTTCCGGGACAGAAGAGACCCAGTACTTC
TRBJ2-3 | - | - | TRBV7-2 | CASSSHWGGGAGSTQYF | TGTGCCAGCAGCTCCCACTGGGGTGGGGGGGCTGGGAGTACGCAGTATTTT
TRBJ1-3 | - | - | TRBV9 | CASSVGEPGNTIYF | TGTGCCAGCAGCGTAGGAGAACCCGGAAACACCATATATTTT
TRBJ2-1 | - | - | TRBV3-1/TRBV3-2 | CASSQDILYNEQFF | TGTGCCAGCAGCCAGGACATTCTCTACAATGAGCAGTTCTTC
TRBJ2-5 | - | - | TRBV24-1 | CATVGGAGRGETQYF | TGTGCCACAGTGGGGGGGGCAGGTCGAGGGGAGACCCAGTACTTC
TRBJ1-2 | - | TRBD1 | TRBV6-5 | CASIRGVRNYGYTF | TGTGCCAGCATCAGGGGGGTCCGGAACTATGGCTACACCTTC
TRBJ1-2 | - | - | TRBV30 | CAWRREPRGRRNYGYTF | TGTGCCTGGAGGAGAGAACCCAGGGGAAGAAGGAACTATGGCTACACCTTC
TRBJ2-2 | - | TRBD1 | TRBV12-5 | CASGLVLDRAVTGELFF | TGTGCTAGTGGTTTGGTACTTGACAGGGCGGTCACCGGGGAGCTGTTTTTT
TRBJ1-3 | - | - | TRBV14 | CASSQEGPWTIYF | TGTGCCAGCAGCCAAGAGGGCCCTTGGACCATATATTTT
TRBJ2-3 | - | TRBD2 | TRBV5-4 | CASSVSSGGSTDTQYF | TGTGCCAGCAGCGTTTCTAGCGGGGGTTCCACAGATACGCAGTATTTT
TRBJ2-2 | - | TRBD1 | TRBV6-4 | CASSVRTGATGELFF | TGTGCCAGCAGTGTGAGGACAGGGGCCACCGGGGAGCTGTTTTTT
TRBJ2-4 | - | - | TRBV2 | CASSDGVPKNIQYF | TGTGCCAGCAGTGACGGGGTCCCCAAAAACATTCAGTACTTC
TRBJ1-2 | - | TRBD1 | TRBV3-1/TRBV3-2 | CASSARDRGPGYTF | TGTGCCAGCAGCGCCCGGGACAGGGGGCCCGGCTACACCTTC
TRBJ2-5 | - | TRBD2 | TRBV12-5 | CASGLVILSGGGKTQYF | TGTGCTAGTGGTTTGGTAATACTAAGCGGGGGAGGAAAGACCCAGTACTTC
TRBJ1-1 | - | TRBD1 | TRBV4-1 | CASSPTGGITEAFF | TGCGCCAGCAGCCCGACAGGGGGTATCACTGAAGCTTTCTTT
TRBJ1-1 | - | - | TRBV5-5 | CASSLQGRTEAFF | TGTGCCAGCAGCTTGCAGGGTCGGACTGAAGCTTTCTTT
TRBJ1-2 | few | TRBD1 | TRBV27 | CASSLLGTGGGLSDGYTF | TGTGCCAGCAGTTTATTGGGGACAGGGGGCGGGTTAAGTGATGGCTACACCTTC
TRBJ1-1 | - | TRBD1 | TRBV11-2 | CASSLYRGTEAFF | TGTGCCAGCAGTTTATACAGGGGAACTGAAGCTTTCTTT
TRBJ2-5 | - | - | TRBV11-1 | CASSIQGREGETQYF | TGTGCCAGCAGCATACAGGGCAGGGAGGGAGAGACCCAGTACTTC
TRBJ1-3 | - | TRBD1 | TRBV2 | CASSDDRVYGNTIYF | TGTGCCAGCAGTGACGACAGGGTTTATGGAAACACCATATATTTT